Listed below are T cell receptor beta chains from one sample, sequenced in a study of blood T cell repertoires in COVID-19. The table came from immunoSEQ multiplex PCR; TCRdb's copy has only in-frame clones and leaves some out. The table includes about 180,000 clones, about 87% detected once. What was sequenced was peripheral blood. Every receptor here comes from a woman aged 70-85 years with COVID-19, enrolled during active disease. Each CDR3 is given with its conserved first and last residue. The D gene is left open where the match is weak. Clone size is shown for a subset of rows, as once, few, many or a class of expanded clone.

d_gene,j_gene,v_gene,abundance,CDR3nt,CDR3aa
TRBD1,TRBJ1-5,TRBV27,-,TGTGCCAGCAGTCCGGGACAGGACGCTTATAGCAATCAGCCCCAGCATTTT,CASSPGQDAYSNQPQHF
-,TRBJ2-5,TRBV19,-,TGTGCCAGTAGTATTAACGGAGGGAACCAAGAGACCCAGTACTTC,CASSINGGNQETQYF
-,TRBJ1-2,TRBV28,-,TGTGCCAGCAGTTCACAGGGTCTTTACTATGGCTACACCTTC,CASSSQGLYYGYTF
-,TRBJ2-7,TRBV3-1/TRBV3-2,-,TGTGCCAGCAGCCATAGGACTAACGGCGAGCAGTACTTC,CASSHRTNGEQYF
-,TRBJ2-3,TRBV5-1,-,TGCGCCAGCAGCTTAGGACTGTACACAGATACGCAGTATTTT,CASSLGLYTDTQYF
-,TRBJ1-1,TRBV7-3,few,TGTGCCAGCAGCTGGAAGCGTGGGACTGAAGCTTTCTTT,CASSWKRGTEAFF
TRBD2,TRBJ2-5,TRBV3-1/TRBV3-2,-,TGTGCCAGCAGCCTAGCGGGAGGCCGGGAGACCCAGTACTTC,CASSLAGGRETQYF
-,TRBJ1-2,TRBV25-1,-,TGTGCCAGCACTGAACCGGGGAATGGCTACACCTTC,CASTEPGNGYTF
TRBD1,TRBJ1-1,TRBV9,once,TGTGCCAGCAGCGCCTACAGGGGCGGCGGTGAAGCTTTCTTT,CASSAYRGGGEAFF
-,TRBJ2-3,TRBV4-1,-,TGCGCCAGCAGCCAGAGACTGGTCGGAACAGATACGCAGTATTTT,CASSQRLVGTDTQYF